The next 9 T cell receptor beta chains were all read from a single sample in a study of T cell responses to AZD1222 COVID-19 vaccine. Some clones are missing from TCRdb's copy, which holds only in-frame ones; the method was immunoSEQ multiplex PCR. The table shows about 120,000 clones, with around 86% occurring only once. Material: peripheral blood, obtained 28 days after the second AZD1222 dose. All receptors derive from an adult who received the AZD1222 COVID-19 vaccine.

The V call is TRBV5-1, the J call TRBJ2-3; possibly TRBD2 for D (6 bases). V lost 3 bases and J 5 bases, leaving 16 bases between the germline ends. The CDR3 consists of 15 residues. From germline, CDR1 is SGHRS and CDR2 YFSETQ. CDR3 residues: CASSYPGTGIDTQYF. Here the CDR3 DNA reads TGCGCCAGCAGCTACCCCGGGACTGGCATAGATACGCAGTATTTT.

For the CDR3, the DNA is TGTGCCAGCAGTTTACCGGGGGTGGTCTCTGGAAACACCATATATTTT. Encoded protein: CASSLPGVVSGNTIYF. The chain links TRBV28 to TRBJ1-3; a weak D match, TRBD1 (5 bases). The germline V gene encodes CDR1 MDHEN and CDR2 SYDVKM. V gave up 2 bases and J gave up 0 bases, with 11 bases separating them. This CDR3 contains 16 residues. The whole variable domain, remainder taken from reference TRBV28 and TRBJ1-3, is DVKVTQSSRYLVKRTGEKVFLECVQDMDHENMFWYRQDPGLGLRLIYFSYDVKMKEKGDIPEGYSVSREKKERFSLILESASTNQTSMYLCASSLPGVVSGNTIYFGEGSWLTVV.

CDR3 protein: CASSKDRLLGYTF. CDR3 nucleotides: TGTGCCAGCAGTAAAGACAGGCTCCTTGGCTACACCTTC. The chain uses TRBV3-1 (or the pseudogene TRBV3-2) and TRBJ1-2, with D perhaps TRBD1 (6 bases). Trimming took 6 bases from V and 7 from J, leaving 15 bases between them. CDR3 length equals 13 residues. The germline CDR1 and CDR2 sequences are LGHDT and YNNKEL (reference sequence).

This clone was seen more than once but under ten times. The chain combines TRBV19 with TRBJ2-1; TRBD2 might be the D (5 bases). The CDR3 has 15 residues. Germline lookup yields CDR1 LNHDA and CDR2 SQIVND (reference sequence). With 3 bases removed from V and 6 bases from J, the gap between germline ends came to 15 bases. The CDR3 sequence is CASSIAVLGANEQFF. The DNA for the CDR3 is TGTGCCAGTAGTATCGCGGTACTAGGTGCCAATGAGCAGTTCTTC.

This rearrangement joins TRBV18 to TRBJ1-1; the D is unclear. Trimming left V 1 base short and J 1 base short, with 7 bases between. Germline CDR1 reads KGHSH; CDR2 reads LQKENI. The CDR3 totals 14 residues. The DNA of the CDR3 is TGTGCCAGCTCACCACAACACACGAACACTGAAGCTTTCTTT. The encoded protein is CASSPQHTNTEAFF.

J is TRBJ1-2 and V is TRBV19; 9 bases are shared with TRBD1. Germline V CDR1 and CDR2: LNHDA, SQIVND (reference sequence). This CDR3 comprises 14 residues. J lost 0 bases, V lost 4 bases, and 0 bases had no gene match. The CDR3 spells CASSRTGANYGYTF. The CDR3 region has the DNA TGTGCCAGTAGTAGGACAGGGGCTAACTATGGCTACACCTTC.

V is TRBV30 and J is TRBJ1-4; no firm D call. The CDR3 runs 12 residues. V was shortened by 0 bases and J by 14 bases, with 13 bases between the two germline ends. Germline assignment: CDR1 GTSNPN and CDR2 SVGIG (reference sequence). This CDR3 is CAWSVEGTVLFF. CDR3 DNA: TGTGCCTGGAGTGTGGAGGGAACGGTTCTGTTTTTT.

V gene TRBV30 combines with J gene TRBJ1-1, with 9 bases aligning to TRBD1. The CDR3 runs to 14 residues. V trimming: 5 bases; J trimming: 2 bases; junction bases outside the gene matches: 6. Germline loops: CDR1 GTSNPN, CDR2 SVGIG (reference sequence). CDR3 sequence (DNA): TGTGCCTGGGTTCGGGACAGGGCTAACACTGAAGCTTTCTTT. It is translated as CAWVRDRANTEAFF.

This chain connects TRBV27 to TRBJ2-7; no clear D gene. This CDR3 has 15 residues. V lost 0 bases, J lost 2 bases, and 11 bases lay in between. CDR1 and CDR2 (germline): MNHEY, SMNVEV (reference sequence). The CDR3, as DNA: TGTGCCAGCAGTTTATCAGGGTTGGTGGCCTACGAGCAGTACTTC. Translated: CASSLSGLVAYEQYF.